This TCR beta chain came from a study of cytomegalovirus exposure and HLA in healthy donors. PCR used 60 Vbeta primers and 13 Jbeta primers. The protocol was immunoSEQ multiplex PCR, while the TCRdb copy is restricted to in-frame clones and leaves out a portion. The top ten hold approximately 4% of the sample, which has under 100,000 clones, around 81% seen once. As regards this clone: Its antigen is currently unknown.

Study outcomes and limitations: Later genetic work tied a missense DCLRE1C variant to beta-chain V and J trimming.

The receptor comes from an older woman in good health and CMV-seropositive. Sequenced input: PBMCs.

CDR3 amino acids: CAIRGSVGLNNEQFF. Written as DNA, the CDR3 is TGTGCCATCAGGGGCTCCGTGGGACTCAACAATGAGCAGTTCTTC. The chain recombines TRBV10-3 with TRBJ2-1, with D perhaps matching TRBD2 (6 bases). V lost 6 bases, J lost 5 bases, and 17 bases lay in between. This CDR3 has 15 amino acids. The germline V gene has CDR1 ENHRY and CDR2 SYGVKD.